Detailed here is one TCR beta chain. This clonotype has at least ten counts. The antigen it recognizes is unknown. No base quality values were provided; no much bigger clone lies one nucleotide off. The data belong to a study of T-cell memory formation after mild COVID-19 (dated by TCRdb to about 2021). A note on the overall study: TCR sequence clusters from the two donors were largely donor specific. The cohort comprised two young, previously healthy adult volunteers, one female and one male. In a couple of donors, T-cell clones that expanded and contracted after mild COVID-19 were followed by sequencing TCRalpha and TCRbeta repertoires longitudinally.

Inclusive of the bounding cysteine and phenylalanine, the CDR3 is 15 residues long. Only the CDR3 portion is preserved as DNA: 45 bases, with reading frame beginning at the first base. CDR1 and CDR2 were assigned from the germline V gene as SGHTA and FQGTGA. The V end loses 5 bases and the J end loses 12 bases, and a stretch of 23 bases separates them. Ficoll-Paque density gradient centrifugation was the method used to isolate PBMCs. General findings and caveats noted by the study authors: Contracting CD4+ clones were found mainly in CM and EM memory subsets, while CD8+ clones were enriched in EMRA. The study covered only a couple of mild cases, and larger cohorts including severe cases with pre-infection samples were considered necessary. Some responding clones were detected in pre-infection memory, which suggested that pre-existing cross-reactive memory T cells had joined the SARS-CoV-2 response. Clones that contracted from day 15 to 85 showed balanced CD4/CD8 phenotypes, whereas a second wave of clones that expanded from day 15 to 37 leaned towards CD4+. Whether the second-wave clones peaking on day 37 were SARS-CoV-2 specific was not confirmed.

Data came from an Illumina NovaSeq 6000. cDNA libraries for TCRalpha and TCRbeta were prepared by 5'RACE using constant-segment primers, with sample barcodes and unique molecular identifiers added. Trizol reagent was used to extract RNA from every sample. Amplification of the libraries took two PCR steps, and the second step added a second sample barcode plus Illumina TruSeq adapters. The libraries were sequenced on an Illumina NovaSeq using 2 x 150 bp paired-end reads. Regarding the original processing steps: The reads were demultiplexed and collapsed into UMI-guided consensus sequences using migec v1.2.7. Using mixcr v2.1.11, the UMI consensuses were aligned to TRA and TRB V and J templates and assembled into clonotypes. Expanded or contracted clonotypes were those called significant by both edgeR and NoisET, with noise models trained on biological replicates. For edgeR calls, a false discovery rate-adjusted p below 0.01 and a log2 fold-change threshold of 1 were applied. PCA with hierarchical clustering of max-normalized trajectories of the 1000 most abundant clonotypes was used as exploratory dynamics analysis. Each responding clone was given a CD4 or CD8 phenotype based on the CD4+ and CD8+ repertoires, which had been sequenced separately. TCRdb reprocessing: public reads trimmed at Q25 with fastp, clones called with MiXCR, in-frame beta chains kept. Every CDR3 protein is listed once, alongside the most common genes and DNA of its rows. The V and J calls reflect TCRdb's pipeline rather than the authors' work. The table for this sample lists roughly 220,000 distinct CDR3 sequences; just over 9.5% of them were counted only once. The ten most abundant clones make up roughly 4% of the sample.

Sequenced: PBMCs or a T cell subset sorted from them (not recorded which). This clonotype was sampled from a man aged 18 to 30 who had mild COVID-19 (a few samples of this study predate the infection). The sample titles of this study are shuffled in the database, so cell type and time point are left out; the donor was told from shared clones. This receptor chain uses TRBV7-3 and TRBJ2-1; no confident D gene assignment can be made. The CDR3 region: CASSPGAGSQNPQFF. The DNA sequence is TGTGCCAGCAGCCCGGGCGCAGGATCCCAGAACCCGCAGTTCTTC.